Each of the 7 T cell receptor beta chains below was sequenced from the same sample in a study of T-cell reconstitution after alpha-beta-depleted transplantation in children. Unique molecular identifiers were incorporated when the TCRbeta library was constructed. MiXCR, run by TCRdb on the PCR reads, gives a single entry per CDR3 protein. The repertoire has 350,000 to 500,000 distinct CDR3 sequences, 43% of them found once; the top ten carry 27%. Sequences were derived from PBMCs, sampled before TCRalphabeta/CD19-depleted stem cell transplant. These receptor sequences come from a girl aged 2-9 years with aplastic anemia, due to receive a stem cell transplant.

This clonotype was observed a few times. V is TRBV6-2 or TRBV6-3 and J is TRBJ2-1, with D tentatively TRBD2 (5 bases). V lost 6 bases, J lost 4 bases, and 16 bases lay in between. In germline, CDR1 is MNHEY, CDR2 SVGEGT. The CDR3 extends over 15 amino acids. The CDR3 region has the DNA TGTGCCAGCAGAGCGAGAGCGGACGTATACAATGAGCAGTTCTTC. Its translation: CASRARADVYNEQFF.

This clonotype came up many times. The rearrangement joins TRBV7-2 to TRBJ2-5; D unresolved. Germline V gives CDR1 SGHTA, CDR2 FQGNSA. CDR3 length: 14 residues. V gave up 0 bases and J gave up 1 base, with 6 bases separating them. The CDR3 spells CASSLAGPQETQYF. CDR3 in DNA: TGTGCCAGCAGCTTAGCTGGGCCCCAAGAGACCCAGTACTTC.

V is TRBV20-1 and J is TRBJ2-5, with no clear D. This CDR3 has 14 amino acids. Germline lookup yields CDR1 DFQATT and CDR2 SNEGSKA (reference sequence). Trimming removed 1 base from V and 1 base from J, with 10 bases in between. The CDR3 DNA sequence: TGCAGTGCTAGAGTGCTGGGCCGCCAAGAGACCCAGTACTTC. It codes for CSARVLGRQETQYF.

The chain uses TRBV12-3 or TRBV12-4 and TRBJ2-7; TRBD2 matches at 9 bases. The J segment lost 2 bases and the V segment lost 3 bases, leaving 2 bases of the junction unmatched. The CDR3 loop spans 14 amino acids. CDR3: CASSFIAGAYEQYF. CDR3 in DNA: TGTGCCAGCAGTTTTATAGCGGGGGCCTACGAGCAGTACTTC.

CDR3 in DNA: TGCAGTGCCATATCGAGCGTTTTCTACGAGCAGTACTTC. It specifies CSAISSVFYEQYF. The chain combines TRBV20-1 with TRBJ2-7; the D is unclear. V was pared by 6 bases and J by 3 bases, with 15 bases between. The CDR3 is 13 residues long. Germline V CDR1 and CDR2: DFQATT, SNEGSKA (reference sequence).

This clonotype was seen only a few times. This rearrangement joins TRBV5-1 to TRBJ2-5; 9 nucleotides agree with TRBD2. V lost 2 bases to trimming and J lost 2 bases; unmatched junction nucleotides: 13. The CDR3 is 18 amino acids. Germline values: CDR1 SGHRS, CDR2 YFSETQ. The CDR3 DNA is TGCGCCAGCAGCTTTGCAGGGCTAGCGGGGCCATTACAAGAGACCCAGTACTTC. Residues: CASSFAGLAGPLQETQYF.

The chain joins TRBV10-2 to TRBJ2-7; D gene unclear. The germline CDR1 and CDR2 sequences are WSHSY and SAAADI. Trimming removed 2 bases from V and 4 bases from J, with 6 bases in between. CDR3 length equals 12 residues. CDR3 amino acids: CASSEISYEQYF. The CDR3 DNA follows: TGCGCCAGCAGTGAGATCAGTTACGAGCAGTACTTC.